These 27 T cell receptor beta chains originate from one sample sequenced in a study of blood T cell repertoires in COVID-19 (dated by TCRdb to about 2020). The protocol used for the library was the immunoSEQ multiplex PCR assay. Entries here come from immuneACCESS through TCRdb and include only in-frame sequences with V and J called. Some clones fail to appear in such tables; in the studies checked, an unresolved V gene covers under half of the shortfall, and the cause of the remainder is unknown. In this sample the table shows roughly 220,000 clones, 75% to 90% of which occur a single time. The ten largest clones capture around 3.8% of the sample. Specimen: PBMCs or T cells enriched from blood (not recorded which). The receptor source for this set is a woman aged 40 to 50 with acute COVID-19.

The chain is built from TRBV2 and TRBJ1-1; D might be TRBD1 (6 bases). Germline CDR1 SNHLY, CDR2 FYNNEI. The V gene lost 10 bases and the J gene lost 5 bases, with 26 bases spanning the gap. CDR3 length: 16 residues. CDR3 residues: CATQGVRVRGKTEAFF. Here the CDR3 DNA reads TGTGCCACCCAAGGGGTTCGGGTAAGGGGGAAAACTGAAGCTTTCTTT.

This clone has only one observation. The chain links TRBV9 to TRBJ2-1; 10 bases are a match to TRBD1. CDR1 and CDR2 from the germline V gene are SGDLS and YYNGEE. The CDR3 covers 15 residues. Unmatched junction bases numbered 14, after V lost 5 bases and J lost 12 bases. CDR3 in DNA: TGTGCCAGCAGAACTAGGACAGGGGGGCCCAGGGGGCAGTTCTTC. As protein: CASRTRTGGPRGQFF.

V usage is TRBV28 and J usage is TRBJ2-2; 7 positions agree with TRBD1. Trimming removed 6 bases from V and 0 bases from J; junction bases left unmatched: 10. Per the germline V gene, CDR1 is MDHEN and CDR2 is SYDVKM. The CDR3 spans 17 residues. The CDR3 is CASRISSGTANTGELFF. Written as DNA, the CDR3 is TGTGCCAGCAGAATTTCTTCCGGGACAGCGAACACCGGGGAGCTGTTTTTT.

Here the CDR3 reads CASSWDPTGSGELFF. CDR3 nucleotides: TGTGCCAGCAGCTGGGATCCCACAGGGTCCGGGGAGCTGTTTTTT. The chain couples TRBV5-4 to TRBJ2-2, with D possibly TRBD1 on 6 matching bases. Germline CDR1 is SGHNT and CDR2 is YYREEE (reference sequence). CDR3 length: 15 residues. Trimming cost V 3 bases and J 6 bases, with 15 bases left between them.

This clone was seen once. The chain combines TRBV9 with TRBJ2-6, with TRBD1 as a possible D gene (5 bases). In germline, CDR1 is SGDLS, CDR2 YYNGEE. The CDR3 extends over 14 amino acids. V was cut by 0 bases and J by 9 bases, with 10 bases left in between. The CDR3 loop reads CASSVDAGNNVLTF. The CDR3, as DNA: TGTGCCAGCAGCGTAGATGCAGGGAACAACGTCCTGACTTTC.

CDR3 bases: TGTGCCAGTAGGGTAGTTGGACAGGGTAGCAATCAGCCCCAGCATTTT. Translation gives CASRVVGQGSNQPQHF. The gene calls are TRBV19 and TRBJ1-5; 8 nucleotides match TRBD1. V lost 6 bases and J lost 0; bases outside the gene matches: 7. The CDR3 loop spans 16 amino acids. The germline gives CDR1 LNHDA, CDR2 SQIVND (reference sequence). Combining the CDR3 with reference TRBV19 and TRBJ1-5 gives the whole variable domain DGGITQSPKYLFRKEGQNVTLSCEQNLNHDAMYWYRQDPGQGLRLIYYSQIVNDFQKGDIAEGYSVSREKKESFPLTVTSAQKNPTAFYLCASRVVGQGSNQPQHFGDGTRLSIL.

V and J are TRBV19 and TRBJ1-1, with a possible D match to TRBD1 (5 bases). Trimming pared 5 bases from V and 1 base from J, leaving 11 bases between. Germline V gene data show CDR1 as LNHDA and CDR2 as SQIVND (reference sequence). The length of the CDR3 is 14 residues. CDR3 bases: TGTGCCAGTAGTCCTACCGACAGGAACACTGAAGCTTTCTTT. Residues: CASSPTDRNTEAFF.

This chain links TRBV9 with TRBJ2-2; D might be TRBD1 (7 bases). Germline V lookup: CDR1 SGDLS, CDR2 YYNGEE. This CDR3 is built from 15 residues. Trimming cost V 6 bases and J 3 bases, with 15 bases left between them. CDR3 sequence reads: CASTGGGQYTGELFF. As DNA, the CDR3 is TGTGCCAGCACCGGAGGGGGACAGTACACCGGGGAGCTGTTTTTT.

The chain combines TRBV2 with TRBJ1-1; D not certain. Germline lookup yields CDR1 SNHLY and CDR2 FYNNEI. Trimming cost V 2 bases and J 2 bases, with 9 bases left between them. CDR3 length: 14 residues. The CDR3 DNA reads TGTGCCAGCAGTGAATTCAGCGGAAACACTGAAGCTTTCTTT. Protein: CASSEFSGNTEAFF.

V gene TRBV19 combines with J gene TRBJ1-3, with D unresolved. This CDR3 has 11 amino acids. Per the germline V gene, CDR1 is LNHDA and CDR2 is SQIVND (reference sequence). V gave up 5 bases and J gave up 11 bases, with 10 bases separating them. CDR3 bases: TGTGCCAGTAGTGCCGCCGAGGCCATATATTTT. This encodes CASSAAEAIYF.

The chain carries TRBV19 and TRBJ2-7; 7 bases fit TRBD1. The V gene's germline CDR1 is LNHDA and CDR2 SQIVND (reference sequence). The CDR3 is 14 amino acids. The J segment lost 0 bases and the V segment lost 3 bases, leaving 2 bases of the junction unmatched. CDR3 bases: TGTGCCAGTAGTATCGGACAGGCCTCCTACGAGCAGTACTTC. This codes for CASSIGQASYEQYF.

The V gene is TRBV5-5, the J gene TRBJ1-1; 7 bases fit TRBD1. The CDR3 is 16 amino acids. Germline V gene sequence: CDR1 SGHKS, CDR2 YYEKEE (reference sequence). After removal of 2 bases from V and 0 bases from J, the junction contained 7 bases not matched to a gene. The CDR3 sequence is CASSFRLDRVNTEAFF. The CDR3 DNA reads TGTGCCAGCAGCTTTCGCCTCGACAGGGTGAACACTGAAGCTTTCTTT.

The chain is built from TRBV11-2 and TRBJ2-1, with a possible D match to TRBD1 (6 bases). CDR3 size: 16 residues. CDR1 and CDR2 from the germline V gene are SGHAT and FQNNGV. Between the trimmed V and J ends, which lost 3 bases and 8 bases, there was a span of 20 bases. CDR3 DNA sequence: TGTGCCAGCAGCTTGCCCTGGGCCAGGGGCCGAGATGAGCAGTTCTTC. It translates to CASSLPWARGRDEQFF.

The rearrangement uses TRBV4-3 and TRBJ2-3, with 14 bases fitting TRBD2. This CDR3 is built from 18 residues. The V gene's germline CDR1 is LGHNA and CDR2 YSLEER. The ends lost 3 bases at V and 0 bases at J; junction bases unmatched: 5. CDR3 bases: TGCGCCAGCAGCCACGGGACTAGCGGGGGCTCTAGCACAGATACGCAGTATTTT. Protein product: CASSHGTSGGSSTDTQYF.

The rearrangement links TRBV5-5 to TRBJ1-2; D is perhaps TRBD1 (6 bases). The CDR3 sequence is 14 residues long. The germline CDR1 and CDR2 sequences are SGHKS and YYEKEE (reference sequence). V lost 4 bases to trimming and J lost 4 bases, with 14 bases between them. The DNA of the CDR3 is TGTGCCAGCAGCAGGGACAACCAAATCTATGGCTACACCTTC. Protein: CASSRDNQIYGYTF. The complete variable domain, with remaining parts taken from reference TRBV5-5 and TRBJ1-2, reads DAGVTQSPTHLIKTRGQQVTLRCSPISGHKSVSWYQQVLGQGPQFIFQYYEKEERGRGNFPDRFSARQFPNYSSELNVNALLLGDSALYLCASSRDNQIYGYTFGSGTRLTVV.

The chain combines TRBV28 with TRBJ1-2; a weak D match, TRBD1 (6 bases). Germline V gives CDR1 MDHEN, CDR2 SYDVKM. The V end lost 8 bases, the J end lost 4 bases, and 17 bases lay between the germline ends. This CDR3 contains 14 residues. CDR3 coding DNA: TGTGCCAGCCGCATAACAGGGCAGCGCTATGGCTACACCTTC. Encoded protein: CASRITGQRYGYTF.

The chain carries TRBV7-6 and TRBJ2-7; 7 bases map to TRBD1. The junction had 9 bases not matched to a gene; V was cut back by 5 bases and J by 5 bases. The CDR3 extends over 14 amino acids. Germline loops: CDR1 SGHVS, CDR2 FNYEAQ. The CDR3 spells CASSTLTGTNEQYF. The CDR3 bases are TGTGCCAGCAGCACCCTGACAGGGACGAACGAGCAGTACTTC.

The rearrangement links TRBV7-8 to TRBJ1-6; D may be TRBD1 (6 bases). The V gene's germline CDR1 is SGHVS and CDR2 FQNEAQ. V was shortened by 7 bases and J by 9 bases, with 16 bases between the two germline ends. The CDR3 has 14 residues. The CDR3 loop reads CASNPGQPGSPLHF. The CDR3 nucleotides are TGTGCCAGCAACCCCGGACAGCCCGGTTCACCCCTCCACTTT. Filled out from reference TRBV7-8 and TRBJ1-6, the complete variable domain reads GAGVSQSPRYKVAKRGQDVALRCDPISGHVSLFWYQQALGQGPEFLTYFQNEAQLDKSGLPSDRFFAERPEGSVSTLKIQRTQQEDSAVYLCASNPGQPGSPLHFGNGTRLTVT.

The CDR3 DNA reads as TGTGCCAGCAGTTCCAGATACCAAGAGACCCAGTACTTC. Protein: CASSSRYQETQYF. The chain combines TRBV27 with TRBJ2-5; D not certain. V was shortened by 4 bases and J by 0 bases, with 6 bases between the two germline ends. The CDR3 length is 13 residues. Germline V lookup: CDR1 MNHEY, CDR2 SMNVEV (reference sequence).

This sequence joins TRBV3-1 (or the pseudogene TRBV3-2) and TRBJ2-3, with 12 bases identical to TRBD2. The CDR3 totals 17 residues. With V trimmed by 3 bases and J by 2 bases, 6 bases remained unmatched. CDR1 LGHDT and CDR2 YNNKEL come from the germline V gene (reference sequence). The DNA for the CDR3 is TGTGCCAGCAGCCACGGACTAGCGGGGAGACTCACAGATACGCAGTATTTT. Translated: CASSHGLAGRLTDTQYF.

The chain carries TRBV7-9 and TRBJ2-7; 10 positions agree with TRBD1. Germline trimming cut 3 bases from V and 1 base from J; bases unmatched to any gene: 3. Germline CDR1 reads SEHNR; CDR2 reads FQNEAQ (reference sequence). The CDR3 length is 15 residues. DNA of the CDR3: TGTGCCAGCAGCTTTGGGGACAGGGGTTCCTACGAGCAGTACGTC. This sequence encodes CASSFGDRGSYEQYV.

The chain links TRBV5-1 to TRBJ1-1; 10 bases match TRBD1. V was clipped by 0 bases and J by 0 bases; unmatched bases: 2. The CDR3 consists of 16 residues. Germline lookup yields CDR1 SGHRS and CDR2 YFSETQ. CDR3 DNA: TGCGCCAGCAGCTTGGGGGACAGGGGTCTGAACACTGAAGCTTTCTTT. Translating it yields CASSLGDRGLNTEAFF. The variable domain in full, with the rest retrieved from reference TRBV5-1 and TRBJ1-1, is KAGVTQTPRYLIKTRGQQVTLSCSPISGHRSVSWYQQTPGQGLQFLFEYFSETQRNKGNFPGRFSGRQFSNSRSEMNVSTLELGDSALYLCASSLGDRGLNTEAFFGQGTRLTVV.

CDR3 region: CATLPEGGPDGELFF. DNA of the CDR3: TGTGCCACCCTTCCCGAGGGGGGGCCGGACGGGGAGCTGTTTTTT. This chain uses TRBV15 with TRBJ2-2; D might be TRBD2 (7 bases). Germline CDR1 is LNHNV and CDR2 is YYDKDF (reference sequence). This CDR3 comprises 15 residues. Trimming stripped 8 bases from V and 7 bases from J, with 20 bases between.

The CDR3 sequence is CASSLPGTSLNEQFF. The DNA for the CDR3 is TGTGCCAGCAGCCTCCCCGGGACTAGTTTGAATGAGCAGTTCTTC. This rearrangement joins TRBV14 to TRBJ2-1; 8 bases align to TRBD2. J was trimmed by 7 bases and V by 4 bases; bases with no gene match: 9. This CDR3 comprises 15 residues. The germline V gene has CDR1 SGHDN and CDR2 FVKESK.

This chain links TRBV6-5 with TRBJ1-6, with TRBD1 matching over 7 bases. The CDR3 runs to 15 residues. Germline CDR1 is MNHEY and CDR2 is SVGAGI. Trimming cost V 6 bases and J 9 bases; bases outside gene matches: 11. The CDR3 is CASRLPGQQGSPLHF. The CDR3 DNA is TGTGCCAGCAGACTTCCGGGACAGCAGGGTTCACCCCTCCACTTT.

This clone has a handful of counts. V gene TRBV11-2 combines with J gene TRBJ2-2; D might be TRBD1 (6 bases). From germline, CDR1 is SGHAT and CDR2 FQNNGV. The length of the CDR3 is 14 residues. Between the trimmed V and J ends, which lost 7 bases and 2 bases, there was a span of 11 bases. The CDR3 is CASKRQANTGELFF. The CDR3 region has the DNA TGTGCCAGCAAGAGACAGGCTAACACCGGGGAGCTGTTTTTT.

The genes are TRBV5-4 and TRBJ2-7, with D possibly TRBD2 on 6 matching bases. Per germline, CDR1 SGHNT and CDR2 YYREEE (reference sequence). The CDR3 consists of 13 residues. Trimming shortened V by 4 bases and J by 2 bases, and 10 bases separated the two germline ends. This CDR3 is CASSGTSAYEQYF. CDR3 nucleotides: TGTGCCAGCAGCGGGACTTCGGCCTACGAGCAGTACTTC.